Listed below are T cell receptor beta chains from one sample, sequenced in a study of T cells after yellow fever vaccination. TCRdb called the 5' RACE reads again in MiXCR, with one record for every CDR3 protein. The sample yields roughly 300,000 distinct CDR3 sequences, around 7.3% seen once. The specimen was PBMCs, collected about 41 days after the first yellow fever vaccination. The origin of the receptors is a man aged 18-30 years who received the YFV17D yellow fever vaccine. Both conserved end residues are part of each CDR3. Fields, in order: J gene, V gene, D gene, clone size, CDR3 protein, CDR3 DNA. D genes are given only for firm matches. Part of the rows lack a size; the others show once, few, many or a class for expanded clones.

j_call: TRBJ2-1
v_call: TRBV14
d_call: .
clone_size: .
cdr3_aa: CASSHSSPQFF
cdr3_nt: TGTGCCAGCAGCCACTCTAGCCCGCAGTTCTTC

j_call: TRBJ2-4
v_call: TRBV3-1
d_call: .
clone_size: .
cdr3_aa: CASSQVRGGGGVKLAKNIQYF
cdr3_nt: TGTGCCAGCAGCCAAGTGAGGGGGGGAGGAGGGGTGAAACTAGCCAAAAACATTCAGTACTTC

j_call: TRBJ2-2
v_call: TRBV9
d_call: .
clone_size: few
cdr3_aa: CASSLEPTETGELFF
cdr3_nt: TGTGCCAGCAGCCTTGAGCCGACGGAAACGGGGGAGCTGTTTTTT

j_call: TRBJ1-5
v_call: TRBV6-1
d_call: .
clone_size: few
cdr3_aa: CASSEGARNQPQHF
cdr3_nt: TGTGCCAGCAGTGAGGGGGCGCGTAATCAGCCCCAGCATTTT

j_call: TRBJ1-5
v_call: TRBV10-3
d_call: .
clone_size: .
cdr3_aa: CAISESLGDQPQHF
cdr3_nt: TGTGCCATCAGTGAGTCTTTAGGGGATCAGCCCCAGCATTTT

j_call: TRBJ1-1
v_call: TRBV6-5
d_call: .
clone_size: .
cdr3_aa: CASSYDGHNTEAFF
cdr3_nt: TGTGCCAGCAGTTACGACGGACACAACACTGAAGCTTTCTTT

j_call: TRBJ2-1
v_call: TRBV4-2
d_call: .
clone_size: many
cdr3_aa: CASSQDSRTSSYNEQFF
cdr3_nt: TGTGCCAGCAGCCAAGACTCGCGGACGAGCTCCTACAATGAGCAGTTCTTC

j_call: TRBJ2-3
v_call: TRBV19
d_call: TRBD2
clone_size: .
cdr3_aa: CASSQSVAGGPYF
cdr3_nt: TGTGCCAGTAGCCAATCCGTAGCGGGGGGTCCGTATTTT

j_call: TRBJ2-6
v_call: TRBV4-3
d_call: .
clone_size: few
cdr3_aa: CASSQAAAGANVLTF
cdr3_nt: TGCGCCAGCAGCCAGGCGGCGGCGGGGGCCAACGTCCTGACTTTC

j_call: TRBJ2-7
v_call: TRBV6-2/TRBV6-3
d_call: .
clone_size: once
cdr3_aa: CASREFGEQYF
cdr3_nt: TGTGCCAGCAGAGAGTTCGGCGAGCAGTACTTC

j_call: TRBJ2-6
v_call: TRBV4-3
d_call: .
clone_size: few
cdr3_aa: CASSQEEVSSGANVLTF
cdr3_nt: TGCGCCAGCAGCCAAGAAGAAGTGAGCTCCGGGGCCAACGTCCTGACTTTC

j_call: TRBJ2-3
v_call: TRBV9
d_call: .
clone_size: .
cdr3_aa: CASSAPGGGGTDTQYF
cdr3_nt: TGTGCCAGCAGCGCCCCGGGGGGCGGCGGCACAGATACGCAGTATTTT

j_call: TRBJ1-1
v_call: TRBV28
d_call: TRBD1
clone_size: few
cdr3_aa: CASSLGGDSEEAFF
cdr3_nt: TGTGCCAGCAGTTTAGGCGGGGACAGCGAGGAAGCTTTCTTT

j_call: TRBJ2-3
v_call: TRBV18
d_call: TRBD2
clone_size: few
cdr3_aa: CASSPPNGLGTDTQYF
cdr3_nt: TGTGCCAGCTCACCACCAAACGGACTAGGCACAGATACGCAGTATTTT

j_call: TRBJ1-2
v_call: TRBV28
d_call: .
clone_size: .
cdr3_aa: CASSLSEGGYTF
cdr3_nt: TGTGCCAGCAGTTTATCGGAGGGTGGCTACACCTTC

j_call: TRBJ1-4
v_call: TRBV20-1
d_call: TRBD1
clone_size: few
cdr3_aa: CSARPGGNEKLFF
cdr3_nt: TGCAGTGCTAGACCAGGGGGTAATGAAAAACTGTTTTTT

j_call: TRBJ2-7
v_call: TRBV6-5
d_call: TRBD1
clone_size: .
cdr3_aa: CASSYSGTGNSYEQYF
cdr3_nt: TGTGCCAGCAGTTACTCGGGGACAGGTAACTCCTACGAGCAGTACTTC

j_call: TRBJ2-1
v_call: TRBV12-3/TRBV12-4
d_call: .
clone_size: many
cdr3_aa: CASSLWQGNEQFF
cdr3_nt: TGTGCCAGCAGTTTATGGCAGGGCAATGAGCAGTTCTTC

j_call: TRBJ1-4
v_call: TRBV7-2
d_call: TRBD1
clone_size: few
cdr3_aa: CASSLAPGQGNEKLFF
cdr3_nt: TGTGCCAGCAGCTTAGCCCCGGGACAGGGGAATGAAAAACTGTTTTTT

j_call: TRBJ2-1
v_call: TRBV5-6
d_call: .
clone_size: few
cdr3_aa: CASSFGTIGNEQFF
cdr3_nt: TGTGCCAGCAGCTTCGGGACCATAGGCAATGAGCAGTTCTTC

j_call: TRBJ1-1
v_call: TRBV4-1
d_call: .
clone_size: few
cdr3_aa: CASSQDQGRTEAFF
cdr3_nt: TGCGCCAGCAGCCAAGATCAGGGGAGAACTGAAGCTTTCTTT

j_call: TRBJ2-5
v_call: TRBV12-3/TRBV12-4
d_call: TRBD1
clone_size: .
cdr3_aa: CASSRDSGAQYF
cdr3_nt: TGTGCCAGCAGTCGGGACAGCGGCGCCCAGTACTTC

j_call: TRBJ2-2
v_call: TRBV4-3
d_call: .
clone_size: few
cdr3_aa: CASSQDRGRANGELFF
cdr3_nt: TGCGCCAGCAGCCAAGATAGGGGCAGGGCGAACGGGGAGCTGTTTTTT

j_call: TRBJ2-1
v_call: TRBV18
d_call: .
clone_size: many
cdr3_aa: CASSPPRQLNEQFF
cdr3_nt: TGTGCCAGCTCACCACCCAGACAGCTAAATGAGCAGTTCTTC

j_call: TRBJ2-3
v_call: TRBV5-1
d_call: TRBD2
clone_size: few
cdr3_aa: CASSHAGGQTDTQYF
cdr3_nt: TGCGCCAGCAGCCACGCGGGGGGGCAAACAGATACGCAGTATTTT

j_call: TRBJ2-3
v_call: TRBV20-1
d_call: .
clone_size: few
cdr3_aa: CSAAFGPDTQYF
cdr3_nt: TGCAGTGCTGCTTTTGGTCCAGATACGCAGTATTTT

j_call: TRBJ2-3
v_call: TRBV24-1
d_call: TRBD1
clone_size: many
cdr3_aa: CATAGQGRTDTQYF
cdr3_nt: TGTGCCACCGCCGGACAGGGGCGCACAGATACGCAGTATTTT

j_call: TRBJ2-6
v_call: TRBV6-1
d_call: .
clone_size: .
cdr3_aa: CASSPLLAFAGANVLTF
cdr3_nt: TGTGCCAGCAGTCCCCTGCTGGCTTTTGCTGGGGCCAACGTCCTGACTTTC

j_call: TRBJ1-1
v_call: TRBV7-2
d_call: .
clone_size: few
cdr3_aa: CASSPRQASLNTEAFF
cdr3_nt: TGTGCCAGCAGCCCTCGACAGGCCTCCTTAAACACTGAAGCTTTCTTT

j_call: TRBJ1-1
v_call: TRBV14
d_call: .
clone_size: many
cdr3_aa: CASSPIQGPTEAFF
cdr3_nt: TGTGCCAGCAGCCCAATCCAGGGGCCCACTGAAGCTTTCTTT

j_call: TRBJ1-2
v_call: TRBV20-1
d_call: .
clone_size: few
cdr3_aa: CSASSGDYGYTF
cdr3_nt: TGCAGTGCTAGTTCCGGGGACTATGGCTACACCTTC

j_call: TRBJ2-3
v_call: TRBV4-1
d_call: .
clone_size: .
cdr3_aa: CASSHEGAYTDTQYF
cdr3_nt: TGCGCCAGCAGCCATGAGGGAGCCTACACAGATACGCAGTATTTT

j_call: TRBJ2-7
v_call: TRBV20-1
d_call: .
clone_size: .
cdr3_aa: CSGRGSLYEQYF
cdr3_nt: TGCAGTGGTCGGGGGTCCCTCTACGAGCAGTACTTC

j_call: TRBJ2-4
v_call: TRBV20-1
d_call: .
clone_size: many
cdr3_aa: CSAGSFRNIQYF
cdr3_nt: TGCAGTGCTGGTTCTTTTCGAAACATTCAGTACTTC

j_call: TRBJ1-1
v_call: TRBV5-1
d_call: .
clone_size: few
cdr3_aa: CASSLASVNTEAFF
cdr3_nt: TGCGCCAGCAGCTTGGCCTCAGTGAACACTGAAGCTTTCTTT

j_call: TRBJ2-1
v_call: TRBV6-1
d_call: TRBD2
clone_size: few
cdr3_aa: CASSEPRGGSYNEQFF
cdr3_nt: TGTGCCAGCAGTGAACCCCGCGGGGGGTCCTACAATGAGCAGTTCTTC

j_call: TRBJ2-1
v_call: TRBV11-2
d_call: .
clone_size: .
cdr3_aa: CASLTAPTALRGQFF
cdr3_nt: TGTGCCAGTTTGACGGCTCCTACGGCCCTTAGGGGGCAGTTCTTC

j_call: TRBJ2-5
v_call: TRBV24-1
d_call: .
clone_size: many
cdr3_aa: CATGDSFETQYF
cdr3_nt: TGTGCCACCGGTGATTCGTTCGAGACCCAGTACTTC

j_call: TRBJ2-3
v_call: TRBV4-3
d_call: TRBD2
clone_size: .
cdr3_aa: CASSQDLSTSGEDTQYF
cdr3_nt: TGCGCCAGCAGCCAAGATCTGTCGACTAGCGGGGAGGATACGCAGTATTTT

j_call: TRBJ1-2
v_call: TRBV5-1
d_call: .
clone_size: many
cdr3_aa: CASRSRQDGYTF
cdr3_nt: TGCGCCAGCAGGAGCCGACAGGATGGCTACACCTTC

j_call: TRBJ1-4
v_call: TRBV11-2
d_call: .
clone_size: .
cdr3_aa: CASSPLLGGLGLFF
cdr3_nt: TGTGCCAGCAGCCCCCTGCTAGGGGGACTCGGGCTGTTTTTT

j_call: TRBJ1-3
v_call: TRBV12-3/TRBV12-4
d_call: .
clone_size: .
cdr3_aa: CASSLLGNGNTIYF
cdr3_nt: TGTGCCAGCAGTTTATTGGGCAATGGAAACACCATATATTTT

j_call: TRBJ2-7
v_call: TRBV5-1
d_call: .
clone_size: few
cdr3_aa: CASSLDPDLYEQYF
cdr3_nt: TGCGCCAGCAGCTTGGATCCCGACCTCTACGAGCAGTACTTC

j_call: TRBJ2-4
v_call: TRBV20-1
d_call: .
clone_size: few
cdr3_aa: CSGSGRSKNIQYF
cdr3_nt: TGCAGTGGATCGGGCAGGTCCAAAAACATTCAGTACTTC

j_call: TRBJ1-1
v_call: TRBV5-4
d_call: .
clone_size: few
cdr3_aa: CASSPWRGGYTEAFF
cdr3_nt: TGTGCCAGCAGCCCCTGGCGGGGGGGGTACACTGAAGCTTTCTTT

j_call: TRBJ2-3
v_call: TRBV12-3/TRBV12-4
d_call: .
clone_size: few
cdr3_aa: CASSPQGPPVTDTQYF
cdr3_nt: TGTGCCAGCAGTCCACAGGGCCCTCCTGTCACAGATACGCAGTATTTT

j_call: TRBJ1-2
v_call: TRBV29-1
d_call: .
clone_size: many
cdr3_aa: CSVGRGSYGYTF
cdr3_nt: TGCAGCGTTGGGAGGGGGAGCTATGGCTACACCTTC

j_call: TRBJ2-1
v_call: TRBV29-1
d_call: TRBD2
clone_size: .
cdr3_aa: CSAELAGGLDEQFF
cdr3_nt: TGCAGCGCCGAACTAGCGGGGGGGCTGGATGAGCAGTTCTTC

j_call: TRBJ1-2
v_call: TRBV5-1
d_call: TRBD1
clone_size: many
cdr3_aa: CASSRQGDGYTF
cdr3_nt: TGCGCCAGCAGCCGGCAGGGGGATGGCTACACCTTC

j_call: TRBJ2-2
v_call: TRBV7-9
d_call: .
clone_size: .
cdr3_aa: CASNLRSTGELFF
cdr3_nt: TGTGCCAGTAACCTCCGGAGCACCGGGGAGCTGTTTTTT

j_call: TRBJ2-6
v_call: TRBV5-1
d_call: TRBD1
clone_size: few
cdr3_aa: CASSLGEDRGPGANVLTF
cdr3_nt: TGCGCCAGCAGCTTAGGGGAGGACAGGGGGCCTGGGGCCAACGTCCTGACTTTC

j_call: TRBJ2-1
v_call: TRBV29-1
d_call: .
clone_size: few
cdr3_aa: CSTGQINEQFF
cdr3_nt: TGCAGCACCGGACAGATAAATGAGCAGTTCTTC

j_call: TRBJ2-3
v_call: TRBV4-1
d_call: TRBD1
clone_size: few
cdr3_aa: CASSQVDREDTQYF
cdr3_nt: TGCGCCAGCAGCCAAGTGGACAGGGAGGATACGCAGTATTTT

j_call: TRBJ2-3
v_call: TRBV21-1
d_call: .
clone_size: many
cdr3_aa: CASSKESISGGNTDTQYF
cdr3_nt: TGTGCCAGCAGCAAAGAGTCGATTAGCGGGGGGAACACAGATACGCAGTATTTT